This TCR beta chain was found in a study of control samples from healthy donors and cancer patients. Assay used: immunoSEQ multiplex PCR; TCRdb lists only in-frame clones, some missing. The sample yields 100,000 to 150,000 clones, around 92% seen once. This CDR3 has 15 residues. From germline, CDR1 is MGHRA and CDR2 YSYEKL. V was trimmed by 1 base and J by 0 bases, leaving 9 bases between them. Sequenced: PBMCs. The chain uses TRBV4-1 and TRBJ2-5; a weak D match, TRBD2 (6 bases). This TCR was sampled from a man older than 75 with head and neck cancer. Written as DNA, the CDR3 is TGCGCCAGCAGCCAAGGCCCGGGAGACCAAGAGACCCAGTACTTC. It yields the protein CASSQGPGDQETQYF.